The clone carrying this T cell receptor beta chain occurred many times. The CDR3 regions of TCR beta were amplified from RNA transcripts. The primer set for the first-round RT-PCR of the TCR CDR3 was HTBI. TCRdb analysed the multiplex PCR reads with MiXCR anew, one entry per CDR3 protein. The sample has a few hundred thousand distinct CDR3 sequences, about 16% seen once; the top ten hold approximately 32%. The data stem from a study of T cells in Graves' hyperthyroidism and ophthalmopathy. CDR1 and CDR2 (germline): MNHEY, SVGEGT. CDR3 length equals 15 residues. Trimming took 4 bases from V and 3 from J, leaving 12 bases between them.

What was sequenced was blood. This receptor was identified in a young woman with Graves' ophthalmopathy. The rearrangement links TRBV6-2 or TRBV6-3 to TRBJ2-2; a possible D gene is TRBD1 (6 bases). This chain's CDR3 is CASSSAGEDTGELFF. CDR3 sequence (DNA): TGTGCCAGCAGTTCGGCAGGGGAAGACACCGGGGAGCTGTTTTTT.